The clone carrying this TCR beta chain was found once. Being one base from a much bigger clone, this may be a read error. This specimen belongs to a study of tumor-infiltrating lymphocytes in primary liver carcinoma. Study-wide context: Donors had hepatocellular carcinoma or combined HCC and intrahepatic cholangiocarcinoma. Tissue type made little difference to sample yields of roughly 3.5 to 8 million productive TCRbeta reads.

Unsorted bulk tissue (roughly 19-31 mg) underwent RNA and DNA co-extraction. With chronic HBV infection, the patients were also treatment-naive. Tumors were each sampled at five separate regions. The CDR3 extends over 14 amino acids. Trimming stripped 6 bases from V and 0 bases from J, with 10 bases between. Per germline, CDR1 MDHEN and CDR2 SYDVKM. From around 0.5 ug total RNA, TCR beta cDNA was generated with a primer in the constant region. Modified slightly, ARM-PCR produced TCR beta libraries over three nested multiplex PCR rounds. Each of the first two PCR rounds ran nine to ten cycles with TRBV1-TRBV30 forward and C-beta reverse primers. TCRdb recomputed calls from the multiplex PCR reads with MiXCR, one row per CDR3 protein. The profile covers about 48,000 distinct CDR3 sequences, with 70% to 75% appearing a single time and about a quarter taken by the ten largest.

The V and J genes are TRBV28 and TRBJ2-3; D perhaps matches TRBD1 (6 bases). The sequence came from a man aged 35 to 55 with primary liver carcinoma and hepatitis B virus infection. Sequenced material: liver tumor tissue from sampling region 3. This sample's subset: tumor region T3, left-lateral pole. This chain's CDR3 is CASRSRGSTDTQYF. The CDR3, as DNA: TGTGCCAGCAGGTCCAGGGGAAGCACAGATACGCAGTATTTT.